One and the same sample provided the 24 T cell receptor beta chains below, sequenced in a study of T-cell memory formation after mild COVID-19. TCRdb recomputed calls from the 5' RACE reads with MiXCR, one row per CDR3 protein. The data contain approximately 240,000 distinct CDR3 sequences, about 15% of them singletons. Sequencing was carried out using PBMCs or a T cell subset sorted from them (not recorded which). The receptors were sampled from a man aged 18 to 35 who had mild COVID-19 (a few samples of this study predate the infection). Cell type and time point are not known.

This clonotype was detected a few times. The chain combines TRBV5-5 with TRBJ2-3; unclear D gene. Trimming removed 4 bases at V and 3 bases at J, with 6 bases between. CDR3 length: 12 residues. Germline CDR1 reads SGHKS; CDR2 reads YYEKEE (reference sequence). This chain's CDR3 is CASSGETDTQYF. DNA for the CDR3: TGTGCCAGCAGCGGCGAAACAGATACGCAGTATTTT.

This clonotype showed up just a few times. This chain connects TRBV20-1 to TRBJ2-3; 13 positions match TRBD2. Germline V lookup: CDR1 DFQATT, CDR2 SNEGSKA (reference sequence). The ends lost 5 bases at V and 2 bases at J; junction bases unmatched: 13. The CDR3 totals 18 residues. CDR3 protein: CSAPRTSGGFWLTDTQYF. CDR3 bases: TGCAGTGCTCCTCGGACTAGCGGGGGATTTTGGCTCACAGATACGCAGTATTTT.

The chain joins TRBV5-1 to TRBJ2-5, with a weak D call TRBD2 (7 bases). The CDR3 spans 13 residues. Germline lookup yields CDR1 SGHRS and CDR2 YFSETQ. The V gene lost 6 bases and the J gene lost 1 base, with 10 bases spanning the gap. CDR3 loop: CASNGGPQETQYF. The CDR3 DNA follows: TGCGCCAGCAACGGGGGGCCCCAAGAGACCCAGTACTTC.

This clonotype turned up a few times. The rearrangement links TRBV7-2 to TRBJ2-3; D unresolved. The CDR3 is 13 residues long. The V gene's germline CDR1 is SGHTA and CDR2 FQGNSA. Trimming removed 5 bases from V and 3 bases from J, with 9 bases in between. The CDR3, as DNA: TGTGCCAGCAGCCGACCTTCGACAGATACGCAGTATTTT. It is translated as CASSRPSTDTQYF.

J is TRBJ1-4 and V is TRBV28, with D hard to call. CDR3 length: 14 amino acids. Germline V CDR1 and CDR2: MDHEN, SYDVKM. Trimming took off 5 bases at V and 2 bases at J, with 9 bases between the two ends. Written as DNA, the CDR3 is TGTGCCAGCAGTCAAGCAGACACTAATGAAAAACTGTTTTTT. Its protein product is CASSQADTNEKLFF.

This clonotype appeared a few times. This sequence joins TRBV12-3 or TRBV12-4 and TRBJ1-6, with D perhaps TRBD1 (5 bases). CDR3 length: 17 amino acids. V lost 6 bases and J 7 bases, leaving 22 bases between the germline ends. The CDR3 sequence is CASRAQGEVLSNSPLHF. In nucleotides, the CDR3 is TGTGCCAGCAGAGCTCAGGGTGAGGTCTTATCGAATTCACCCCTCCACTTT.

The chain is built from TRBV6-2 or TRBV6-3 and TRBJ2-4; 10 bases are a match to TRBD1. Trimming removed 0 bases from V and 9 bases from J; junction bases left unmatched: 2. The CDR3 loop spans 14 amino acids. CDR1 MNHEY and CDR2 SVGEGT come from the germline V gene. CDR3 protein: CASSYSGTGVIQYF. The CDR3 DNA reads as TGTGCCAGCAGTTACTCGGGGACAGGGGTCATTCAGTACTTC.

This clonotype was detected only once. V is TRBV2 and J is TRBJ2-7; possibly TRBD1 for D (5 bases). Trimming stripped 6 bases from V and 3 bases from J, with 12 bases between. From germline, CDR1 is SNHLY and CDR2 FYNNEI. There are 13 residues in the CDR3. The CDR3 nucleotides are TGTGCCAGCAGGACAGATGGCGGCTACGAGCAGTACGTC. Translating it yields CASRTDGGYEQYV.

The chain joins TRBV11-2 to TRBJ2-3; no reliable D call. This CDR3 is built from 13 residues. Trimming left V 8 bases short and J 6 bases short, with 15 bases between. Germline-derived CDR1 and CDR2 are SGHAT and FQNNGV. The CDR3 here is CASGRQAADTQYF. The DNA for the CDR3 is TGTGCCAGCGGTAGGCAGGCGGCGGATACGCAGTATTTT. Drawing the rest from reference TRBV11-2 and TRBJ2-3, the complete variable domain is EAGVAQSPRYKIIEKRQSVAFWCNPISGHATLYWYQQILGQGPKLLIQFQNNGVVDDSQLPKDRFSAERLKGVDSTLKIQPAKLEDSAVYLCASGRQAADTQYFGPGTRLTVL.

The rearrangement links TRBV7-2 to TRBJ2-4, with D possibly matching TRBD2 (6 bases). The CDR3 totals 14 residues. Germline V CDR1 and CDR2: SGHTA, FQGNSA. The V gene lost 3 bases and the J gene lost 8 bases, with 14 bases spanning the gap. The CDR3 spells CASSFNGPGDIQYF. The DNA of the CDR3 is TGTGCCAGCAGCTTCAACGGGCCGGGGGACATTCAGTACTTC.

This clonotype was recorded a few times. The V gene is TRBV20-1, the J gene TRBJ2-5, with 7 bases lining up with TRBD1. The CDR3 totals 14 residues. Germline V gives CDR1 DFQATT, CDR2 SNEGSKA (reference sequence). Germline trimming cut 3 bases from V and 5 bases from J; bases unmatched to any gene: 9. CDR3 nucleotide sequence: TGCAGTGCTAGGGACCGACAGGGTCGGGAGACCCAGTACTTC. Protein: CSARDRQGRETQYF.

V and J are TRBV7-9 and TRBJ1-5; TRBD1 might be the D (5 bases). The germline V gene has CDR1 SEHNR and CDR2 FQNEAQ (reference sequence). CDR3 size: 17 residues. V lost 6 bases and J lost 1, with 19 bases in between. CDR3 protein: CASSSSPLRASNQPQHF. CDR3 in DNA: TGTGCCAGCAGTTCAAGTCCTCTCAGGGCGAGCAATCAGCCCCAGCATTTT.

This clonotype appeared a few times. The chain has TRBV11-2 and TRBJ2-3; the match to TRBD1 covers 7 bases. V gave up 6 bases and J gave up 3 bases; unmatched junction bases: 12. The CDR3 consists of 16 residues. From germline, CDR1 is SGHAT and CDR2 FQNNGV. The CDR3 here is CASRLNRDSVTDTQYF. In nucleotides, the CDR3 is TGTGCCAGCAGATTGAACCGGGACAGTGTAACAGATACGCAGTATTTT.

The J gene is TRBJ1-3, the V gene TRBV6-5; 9 bases align to TRBD1. The CDR3 is made up of 14 amino acids. The V gene's germline CDR1 is MNHEY and CDR2 SVGAGI. After removal of 6 bases from V and 4 bases from J, the junction contained 4 bases not matched to a gene. CDR3: CASSIGTGGNTIYF. In DNA form, the CDR3 reads TGTGCCAGCAGCATCGGGACAGGGGGAAACACCATATATTTT.

V gene TRBV7-9 combines with J gene TRBJ1-2; 9 bases align to TRBD1. J lost 7 bases, V lost 8 bases, and 14 bases had no gene match. The CDR3 covers 15 residues. The V gene's germline CDR1 is SEHNR and CDR2 FQNEAQ (reference sequence). CDR3 DNA: TGTGCCAGCGGTCTTTCGGGACAGGGAATCCCTGGCTACACCTTC. Translation: CASGLSGQGIPGYTF.

This chain connects TRBV5-1 to TRBJ2-3, with TRBD1 as a possible D gene (5 bases). Germline CDR1 and CDR2: SGHRS and YFSETQ. Deletions cut 6 bases from V and 0 bases from J, with 11 bases between. The CDR3 has 14 residues. CDR3 residues: CASTGHPSTDTQYF. CDR3 nucleotide sequence: TGCGCCAGCACAGGACATCCTAGCACAGATACGCAGTATTTT. Full variable domain (outside the CDR3, taken from reference TRBV5-1 and TRBJ2-3): KAGVTQTPRYLIKTRGQQVTLSCSPISGHRSVSWYQQTPGQGLQFLFEYFSETQRNKGNFPGRFSGRQFSNSRSEMNVSTLELGDSALYLCASTGHPSTDTQYFGPGTRLTVL.

The chain employs TRBV7-8 and TRBJ2-3; D might be TRBD2 (5 bases). This CDR3 comprises 15 residues. CDR1 is SGHVS, CDR2 FQNEAQ, per germline. Trimming removed 1 base at V and 4 bases at J, with 12 bases between. CDR3 DNA: TGTGCCAGCAGCTTAGTGACATACGGGGCAGATACGCAGTATTTT. It is translated as CASSLVTYGADTQYF.

The chain is built from TRBV20-1 and TRBJ2-3, with D possibly TRBD1 on 5 matching bases. The CDR3 contains 14 residues. In germline, CDR1 is DFQATT, CDR2 SNEGSKA (reference sequence). V lost 2 bases, J lost 1 base, and 10 bases lay in between. DNA of the CDR3: TGCAGTGCTAGATCCAGGGTGGGCACAGATACGCAGTATTTT. Its protein is CSARSRVGTDTQYF.

The table lists this clonotype with a few counts. The J gene is TRBJ1-5, the V gene TRBV12-3 or TRBV12-4; 10 nucleotides match TRBD1. The CDR3 runs 15 residues. Trimming at V came to 6 bases and at J to 2 bases, leaving 4 bases not matched to a gene. DNA for the CDR3: TGTGCCAGCAGACTGACAGGGGGCGGCAATCAGCCCCAGCATTTT. This encodes CASRLTGGGNQPQHF.

This chain uses TRBV6-2 or TRBV6-3 with TRBJ2-3; D may match TRBD1 or TRBD2 (5 bases each). There are 15 residues in the CDR3. Looked up from germline, CDR1 is MNHEY and CDR2 is SVGEGT. The ends were cut back, 6 bases at V and 3 bases at J, with 16 bases in the middle. The DNA of the CDR3 is TGTGCCAGCAGCACCCGAGGGGCCGCTACAGATACGCAGTATTTT. Protein sequence: CASSTRGAATDTQYF.

This rearrangement joins TRBV12-3 or TRBV12-4 to TRBJ2-7, with a tentative D call TRBD1 (5 bases). There are 14 residues in the CDR3. Trimming removed 2 bases at V and 2 bases at J, with 10 bases between. The CDR3 region has the DNA TGTGCCAGCAGTTTAAGGGCACAGGCCTACGAGCAGTACTTC. This translates into CASSLRAQAYEQYF.

V is TRBV5-1 and J is TRBJ1-1; D is undetermined. CDR3 size: 13 residues. Germline loops: CDR1 SGHRS, CDR2 YFSETQ. V lost 7 bases and J lost 3, with 13 bases in between. The CDR3 DNA is TGCGCCAGCGCTCGGGTCATGGACACTGAAGCTTTCTTT. Amino acid sequence: CASARVMDTEAFF.

Only a few counts were recorded for this clonotype. The chain employs TRBV5-1 and TRBJ1-3; no firm D call. V was pared by 5 bases and J by 0 bases, with 9 bases between. This CDR3 has 14 amino acids. Per the germline V gene, CDR1 is SGHRS and CDR2 is YFSETQ. The CDR3 DNA reads as TGCGCCAGCAGGAGCGGACCCTCTGGAAACACCATATATTTT. Translating it yields CASRSGPSGNTIYF.

The chain employs TRBV4-2 and TRBJ1-4, with TRBD1 as a possible D gene (6 bases). Germline V gene lookup returns CDR1 LGHNA and CDR2 YNFKEQ. The CDR3 spans 16 residues. The V and J ends lost 0 bases and 5 bases respectively, with 13 bases between them. CDR3: CASSQDRRRGNEKLFF. As DNA, the CDR3 is TGTGCCAGCAGCCAAGATCGGCGGAGGGGGAATGAAAAACTGTTTTTT.